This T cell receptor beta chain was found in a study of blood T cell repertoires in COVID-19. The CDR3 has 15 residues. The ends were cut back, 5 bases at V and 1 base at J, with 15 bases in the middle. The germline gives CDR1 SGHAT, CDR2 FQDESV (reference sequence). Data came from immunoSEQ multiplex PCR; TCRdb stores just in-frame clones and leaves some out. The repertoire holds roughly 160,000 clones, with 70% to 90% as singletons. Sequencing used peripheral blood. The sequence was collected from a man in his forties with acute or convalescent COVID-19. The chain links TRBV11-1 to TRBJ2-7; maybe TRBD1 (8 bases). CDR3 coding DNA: TGTGCCAGCAGCCGAGACAGGGGAGGGTCCTACGAGCAGTACTTC. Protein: CASSRDRGGSYEQYF.